Listed below are T cell receptor beta chains from one sample, sequenced in a study of blood T cell repertoires in COVID-19. The repertoire was sequenced with immunoSEQ multiplex PCR; TCRdb's copy has only in-frame clones and lacks some. The sample holds 200,000 to 250,000 clones, about 90% seen once. The sample comprised peripheral blood. Receptor source: a man in his 60s with COVID-19, enrolled during active disease. Each CDR3 is given with its conserved first and last residue. A D gene is named only where the DNA matches it firmly. Size is stated for part of the rows, as once, few or many counts, or as a class when the clone is expanded.

TRBJ2-7 TRBV19 . . TGTGCCAGTAGGCCGACAGGAACCTCCTACGAGCAGTACTTC CASRPTGTSYEQYF
TRBJ2-2 TRBV5-1 . TRBD1 TGCGCCAGCACTCGGGCAGGGGGCGGCGGGGAGCTGTTTTTT CASTRAGGGGELFF
TRBJ1-2 TRBV3-1/TRBV3-2 once . TGTGCCAGCAGCCGAGCGGAGGGCTACACCTTC CASSRAEGYTF
TRBJ2-7 TRBV4-1 . TRBD1 TGCGCCAGCAGCCAAGGACGGGACAGGGACTACGAGCAGTACTTC CASSQGRDRDYEQYF
TRBJ2-1 TRBV21-1 . . TGTGCCAGCAGTGAGACTAGCGGATTCTACAATGAGCAGTTCTTC CASSETSGFYNEQFF
TRBJ1-4 TRBV5-1 . TRBD1 TGCGCCAGCAGCTTGGACGGGACAGAGAGCGAAAAACTGTTTTTT CASSLDGTESEKLFF
TRBJ1-2 TRBV6-5 . TRBD1 TGTGCCAGCAGCCGACAGGGGGCAGGCTACACCTTC CASSRQGAGYTF
TRBJ1-6 TRBV7-9 few . TGTGCCAGCAGCCCTTTCGGTAGGGGCCCTAATTCACCCCTCCACTTT CASSPFGRGPNSPLHF
TRBJ1-1 TRBV30 . . TGTGCCTGGAGTCTTGGTGCGGGGAGCGGCACTGAAGCTTTCTTT CAWSLGAGSGTEAFF
TRBJ1-2 TRBV19 . TRBD1 TGTGCCACCACGGCGGACGGGACAGGGGGCTTGGGCTACACCTTC CATTADGTGGLGYTF
TRBJ2-5 TRBV24-1 once . TGTGCCACCAGTGATTTTACGGCGGCGGGGCCGAAAGAGACCCAGTACTTC CATSDFTAAGPKETQYF
TRBJ1-4 TRBV19 once . TGTGCCAGTAGTCTCTTCGTGGCCCCCAGGCTCCGTGCAGCTAATGAAAAACTGTTTTTT CASSLFVAPRLRAANEKLFF
TRBJ1-5 TRBV6-6 . TRBD1 TGTGCCAGCAGTAGACCGGGACAGCGATATACGACCCAGCATTTT CASSRPGQRYTTQHF
TRBJ2-1 TRBV11-2 . . TGTGCCAGCACCCTGAGGGCGAGCTCCTACAATGAGCAGTTCTTC CASTLRASSYNEQFF
TRBJ1-1 TRBV5-6 once . TGTGCCAGCAGCCCCGGGGGTGGTGAGAACACTGAAGCTTTCTTT CASSPGGGENTEAFF
TRBJ1-2 TRBV7-8 . TRBD1 TGTGCCAGCAGCTTAGGGAGAGAGGGGGCGCAAACCTTC CASSLGREGAQTF
TRBJ2-5 TRBV15 . . TGTGCCACCAGCGGTCGAGGGAATCAAGAGACCCAGTACTTC CATSGRGNQETQYF
TRBJ2-1 TRBV9 . TRBD2 TGTGCCAGCAGCCTAGGTTCTAGCGGGGTGTACAATGAGCAGTTCTTC CASSLGSSGVYNEQFF
TRBJ2-4 TRBV21-1 . . TGTGCCAGCAGCAGCCGGGTGAAGGGGGCGTTGGTCATTCAGTACTTC CASSSRVKGALVIQYF
TRBJ1-2 TRBV19 . TRBD1 TGTGCCGGAAAGAGACAGGGATCCTATGGCTACACCTTC CAGKRQGSYGYTF
TRBJ2-1 TRBV18 . . TGTGCCAGCTCACCAGGCAATGGCGGCAACGAGCAGTTCTTC CASSPGNGGNEQFF
TRBJ2-1 TRBV10-2 . TRBD2 TGCGCCAGCAGTGGCGGGGGATTCCAAGCGGGGGCTACCTACAATGAGCAGTTCTTC CASSGGGFQAGATYNEQFF
TRBJ2-7 TRBV3-1/TRBV3-2 . . TGTGCCAGCAGCCCTCATAGGGTAGCGATCACCTACGAGCAGTACTTC CASSPHRVAITYEQYF
TRBJ1-2 TRBV28 . . TGTGCCAGCACCGAGAGGATGTCCGGGATGGGCTACACCTTC CASTERMSGMGYTF
TRBJ2-5 TRBV9 few . TGTGCCAGCAGCCCGGGGGGCGGGGTAGAGACCCAGTACTTC CASSPGGGVETQYF
TRBJ2-7 TRBV12-3/TRBV12-4 . . TGTGCCAGCTCTAGGTATTCCGAGCAGTACTTC CASSRYSEQYF
TRBJ1-1 TRBV25-1 . TRBD1 TGTGCCAGCAGTGGGACAGGGGTCACCATGAACACTGAAGCTTTCTTT CASSGTGVTMNTEAFF
TRBJ2-1 TRBV27 . . TGTGCCAGCAGTCGCCCGACTAGAGGGCTTGAGCAGTTCTTC CASSRPTRGLEQFF
TRBJ2-7 TRBV7-8 . . TGTGCCACAAGGGACAAATACGAGCAGTACTTC CATRDKYEQYF
TRBJ1-4 TRBV19 . TRBD1 TGTGCCAGTAGTATAAACAGGGGGGAAAAACTGTTTTTT CASSINRGEKLFF
TRBJ2-1 TRBV6-6 . TRBD2 TGTGCCAGCAGTTCCACTAGCGGAGGTCACAATGAGCAGTTCTTC CASSSTSGGHNEQFF
TRBJ1-1 TRBV7-9 . . TGTGCCAGCAGCCAGGCACCAGGTTTGAACACTGAAGCTTTCTTT CASSQAPGLNTEAFF
TRBJ1-5 TRBV19 . . TGTGCCAGTAGCTCCGGGGGGGGCAATCAGCCCCAGCATTTT CASSSGGGNQPQHF